This T cell receptor beta chain emerged from a study of T cell responses to AZD1222 COVID-19 vaccine. Study-wide results and limits: AZD1222 recipients seropositive at baseline numbered only six or seven. Every sample of the repertoires postdated the peak T cell response. Spike-specific TCR breadth and depth rose after two AZD1222 doses.

Sequencing used immunoSEQ multiplex PCR; TCRdb keeps in-frame clones, though not all of them. The profile shows 120,000 to 150,000 clones, around 83% of them singletons. To note about this clone: What it binds is not known.

This material consisted of peripheral blood, taken on day 0 of MenACWY control vaccination. The source of this sequence is an adult in good health.

The DNA of the CDR3 is TGTGCCAGCAGCCAGATCTCAGGGGGCGTTCAGTATTTT. Encoded protein: CASSQISGGVQYF. The J gene is TRBJ2-3, the V gene TRBV14; 8 bases are shared with TRBD1. The CDR3 spans 13 residues. With 3 bases clipped from V and 12 bases from J, the junction kept 8 bases outside the gene matches. Per the germline V gene, CDR1 is SGHDN and CDR2 is FVKESK.